These 18 T cell receptor beta chains came from one sample sequenced in a study of blood T cell repertoires in COVID-19. Using immunoSEQ multiplex PCR, the repertoire was profiled, and TCRdb retains in-frame clones only, with some absent. The data hold 100,000 to 150,000 clones, with approximately 80% observed a single time. Sequenced: peripheral blood. These receptors originate from a woman aged 45 to 65 with acute or convalescent COVID-19.

V usage is TRBV20-1 and J usage is TRBJ1-4; D uncertain. V gave up 6 bases and J gave up 8 bases, with 10 bases separating them. Per germline, CDR1 DFQATT and CDR2 SNEGSKA (reference sequence). The CDR3 runs to 11 residues. CDR3 loop: CSATLQEKLFF. CDR3 DNA: TGCAGTGCAACCCTGCAGGAAAAACTGTTTTTT.

The gene calls are TRBV5-1 and TRBJ1-2; D gene ambiguous. Germline CDR1 and CDR2: SGHRS and YFSETQ. Trimming removed 1 base at V and 3 bases at J, with 4 bases between. The CDR3 runs 12 residues. CDR3 DNA: TGCGCCAGCAGCTTGACAGACTATGGCTACACCTTC. Translated, it gives CASSLTDYGYTF. The full variable domain, completed using reference TRBV5-1 and TRBJ1-2, is KAGVTQTPRYLIKTRGQQVTLSCSPISGHRSVSWYQQTPGQGLQFLFEYFSETQRNKGNFPGRFSGRQFSNSRSEMNVSTLELGDSALYLCASSLTDYGYTFGSGTRLTVV.

The CDR3 sequence is CASSHQGRGVDQPQHF. The CDR3 DNA is TGTGCCAGCAGCCATCAGGGGAGGGGGGTCGATCAGCCCCAGCATTTT. The chain is built from TRBV3-1 (or the pseudogene TRBV3-2) and TRBJ1-5, with D tentatively TRBD1 (6 bases). Germline V gene data show CDR1 as LGHDT and CDR2 as YNNKEL (reference sequence). The CDR3 runs to 16 residues. The V end lost 3 bases, the J end lost 5 bases, and 17 bases lay between the germline ends.

J is TRBJ1-5 and V is TRBV30; maybe TRBD1 (5 bases). V was cut by 3 bases and J by 0 bases, with 18 bases left in between. The CDR3 totals 17 residues. The germline V gene has CDR1 GTSNPN and CDR2 SVGIG (reference sequence). The CDR3 protein is CAWSPKQGFVSNQPQHF. CDR3 sequence (DNA): TGTGCCTGGAGCCCCAAGCAGGGTTTTGTTAGCAATCAGCCCCAGCATTTT.

This rearrangement joins TRBV19 to TRBJ1-2; 7 bases fit TRBD1. The CDR3 runs 13 residues. Germline CDR1 and CDR2: LNHDA and SQIVND (reference sequence). The V and J ends lost 6 bases and 8 bases, in that order; junction bases with no gene match: 9. The chain's CDR3 is CASSHTGEWGYTF. CDR3 bases: TGTGCCAGTAGCCATACAGGGGAGTGGGGCTACACCTTC.

There are a few counts of this clone. The gene calls are TRBV7-9 and TRBJ1-2; tentative D call: TRBD1 (6 bases). Germline V lookup: CDR1 SEHNR, CDR2 FQNEAQ (reference sequence). This CDR3 region has 14 residues. V shed 5 bases and J shed 4 bases, with 14 bases lying between them. The CDR3 loop is CASSPHTGIYGYTF. CDR3 DNA: TGTGCCAGCAGCCCCCATACAGGGATCTATGGCTACACCTTC.

The chain employs TRBV5-1 and TRBJ2-3, with 7 bases aligning to TRBD1. The CDR3 has 15 residues. Germline V gene lookup returns CDR1 SGHRS and CDR2 YFSETQ. V was clipped by 0 bases and J by 2 bases; unmatched bases: 3. CDR3 nucleotide sequence: TGCGCCAGCAGCTTGGAGGGGGCCAACACAGATACGCAGTATTTT. This codes for CASSLEGANTDTQYF.

This chain joins TRBV7-8 and TRBJ2-7; weak D call: TRBD1 (5 bases). The CDR3 runs 15 residues. Trimming cost V 5 bases and J 2 bases, with 16 bases left between them. Looked up from germline, CDR1 is SGHVS and CDR2 is FQNEAQ. DNA for the CDR3: TGTGCCAGCAGCCCAGGCAGGGATGGGGCCTACGAGCAGTACTTC. Amino acids: CASSPGRDGAYEQYF. Drawing the rest from reference TRBV7-8 and TRBJ2-7, the complete variable domain is GAGVSQSPRYKVAKRGQDVALRCDPISGHVSLFWYQQALGQGPEFLTYFQNEAQLDKSGLPSDRFFAERPEGSVSTLKIQRTQQEDSAVYLCASSPGRDGAYEQYFGPGTRLTVT.

The chain uses TRBV6-5 and TRBJ1-2, with a tentative D call TRBD1 (6 bases). The length of the CDR3 is 13 residues. Germline assignment: CDR1 MNHEY and CDR2 SVGAGI. The germline V and J ends were trimmed by 6 bases and 6 bases, with 14 bases remaining between them. The CDR3 nucleotides read TGTGCCAGCAGCCCCATGGGGGCGCATGGCTACACCTTC. Residues: CASSPMGAHGYTF.

This chain uses TRBV19 with TRBJ2-4, with 7 bases fitting TRBD1. Germline-derived CDR1 and CDR2 are LNHDA and SQIVND (reference sequence). Unmatched junction bases numbered 10, after V lost 9 bases and J lost 2 bases. This CDR3 comprises 15 residues. CDR3 nucleotide sequence: TGTGCCAGCATGTTACAGGGGTCCTCCAAAAACATTCAGTACTTC. Translating it yields CASMLQGSSKNIQYF.

The V call is TRBV5-1, the J call TRBJ2-3; D possibly corresponds to TRBD2 (5 bases). V was pared by 0 bases and J by 2 bases, with 7 bases between. The CDR3 has 14 amino acids. Germline-derived CDR1 and CDR2 are SGHRS and YFSETQ. The CDR3 coding sequence is TGCGCCAGCAGCTTGGTTCTAGCCACAGATACGCAGTATTTT. This translates into CASSLVLATDTQYF.

A few counts support this clone. This sequence joins TRBV5-4 and TRBJ2-1; 10 bases are a match to TRBD2. This CDR3 is 15 amino acids long. The J segment lost 4 bases and the V segment lost 1 base, leaving 2 bases of the junction unmatched. Germline V gives CDR1 SGHNT, CDR2 YYREEE (reference sequence). The CDR3 coding sequence is TGTGCCAGCAGCTTGAAGCGGGGGGGATACAATGAGCAGTTCTTC. Translated: CASSLKRGGYNEQFF.

This clone was seen a handful of times. The rearrangement joins TRBV24-1 to TRBJ1-2; D unresolved. The CDR3 covers 12 residues. Germline V gives CDR1 KGHDR, CDR2 SFDVKD. Trimming cost V 4 bases and J 9 bases, with 11 bases left between them. The DNA for the CDR3 is TGTGCCACCAGTGACTCCCAGGATAGCTACACCTTC. Translation gives CATSDSQDSYTF.

Of note for this clone: The sample carries other DNA sequences with the same CDR3. This sequence joins TRBV7-9 and TRBJ1-1; no definite D call. Trimming removed 5 bases from V and 4 bases from J, with 11 bases in between. The CDR3 has 13 amino acids. CDR1 SEHNR and CDR2 FQNEAQ come from the germline V gene (reference sequence). CDR3: CASSLEGGTEAFF. The CDR3 coding sequence is TGTGCCAGCAGCCTGGAGGGAGGCACTGAAGCTTTCTTT.

CDR3 DNA: TGTGCCAGCATCAGATCAGCGGGGGCAAACAATGAGCAGTTCTTC. As protein: CASIRSAGANNEQFF. This sequence joins TRBV28 and TRBJ2-1; TRBD2 agrees at 8 bases. Trimming took 7 bases from V and 5 from J; bases not matched to a gene: 10. There are 15 residues in the CDR3. Germline-derived CDR1 and CDR2 are MDHEN and SYDVKM.

The chain links TRBV19 to TRBJ1-1; D is undetermined. Trimming shortened V by 3 bases and J by 0 bases, and 8 bases separated the two germline ends. CDR3 size: 14 residues. The V gene's germline CDR1 is LNHDA and CDR2 SQIVND (reference sequence). This CDR3 is CASSMREVNTEAFF. The CDR3 DNA sequence: TGTGCCAGTAGTATGAGGGAAGTGAACACTGAAGCTTTCTTT.

The chain is built from TRBV9 and TRBJ2-1, with 10 bases fitting TRBD1. The CDR3 sequence is 15 residues long. Per germline, CDR1 SGDLS and CDR2 YYNGEE. The J segment lost 5 bases and the V segment lost 1 base, leaving 3 bases of the junction unmatched. The CDR3 loop is CASSVRQGADNEQFF. CDR3 in DNA: TGTGCCAGCAGCGTAAGACAGGGGGCCGACAATGAGCAGTTCTTC.

The chain recombines TRBV6-7 with TRBJ1-3; 8 bases align to TRBD1. TRBV6-7 is assigned to the ORF class and has an uncertain function. Unmatched junction bases numbered 7, after V lost 0 bases and J lost 0 bases. The CDR3 totals 18 residues. The CDR3 reads CASSYSLDRASSGNTIYF. CDR3 bases: TGTGCCAGCAGTTACTCCCTGGACAGGGCCAGCTCTGGAAACACCATATATTTT.